These T cell receptor beta chains were read from a single sample in a study of early T cells in non-severe SARS-CoV-2 infection. TCRdb fed the 5' RACE reads into MiXCR, producing one record per CDR3 protein. The repertoire includes about 100,000 distinct CDR3 sequences, roughly 13% of them detected once, and about 2.1% sits in the top ten. The sequenced material came from whole blood. Source of these receptors: an adult who was a healthcare worker with PCR-confirmed SARS-CoV-2 infection or an uninfected control (not recorded which). Each CDR3 is given with its conserved first and last residue. The D gene is left open where the match is weak. Some rows mark clone size as missing; the rest say once, few, many or name a class of expanded clone.

D: NA
J: TRBJ1-3
V: TRBV28
size: few
DNA: TGTGCCAGCAGCCCCGGGGGGACCTCTGGAAACACCATATATTTT
CDR3: CASSPGGTSGNTIYF

D: TRBD1
J: TRBJ1-1
V: TRBV7-7
size: NA
DNA: TGTGCCAGCAGCCCACAGGGGAGCACTGAAGCTTTCTTT
CDR3: CASSPQGSTEAFF

D: TRBD1
J: TRBJ1-1
V: TRBV4-2
size: few
DNA: TGTGCCAGCCAGACAGGGATGAACACTGAAGCTTTCTTT
CDR3: CASQTGMNTEAFF

D: NA
J: TRBJ2-7
V: TRBV28
size: NA
DNA: TGTGCCAGCAGTTCGCCCCCGGCGGAACCTACCTACGAGCAGTACTTC
CDR3: CASSSPPAEPTYEQYF

D: TRBD1
J: TRBJ2-2
V: TRBV18
size: NA
DNA: TGTGCCAGCTCACCACCGGTGACAGGGCGGGAGCTGTTTTTT
CDR3: CASSPPVTGRELFF

D: TRBD1
J: TRBJ1-1
V: TRBV28
size: few
DNA: TGTGCCAGCCTACTCCGTACAGGGGGCGCTCAGGAAGCTTTCTTT
CDR3: CASLLRTGGAQEAFF

D: NA
J: TRBJ1-1
V: TRBV11-2
size: few
DNA: TGTGCCAGCAGCTTAGTTTGGGGGAACACTGAAGCTTTCTTT
CDR3: CASSLVWGNTEAFF

D: NA
J: TRBJ2-5
V: TRBV4-3
size: NA
DNA: TGCGCCAGCAGCCACGAGGGGGGGCGGGAGACCCAGTACTTC
CDR3: CASSHEGGRETQYF

D: NA
J: TRBJ1-1
V: TRBV2
size: many
DNA: TGTGCCAGCAGACCCGGGGGCACTGAAGCTTTCTTT
CDR3: CASRPGGTEAFF

D: NA
J: TRBJ1-1
V: TRBV29-1
size: few
DNA: TGCAGCGCCGGCCAGGGTTTAGGTTCCGATTTGAACACTGAAGCTTTCTTT
CDR3: CSAGQGLGSDLNTEAFF

D: NA
J: TRBJ2-5
V: TRBV20-1
size: NA
DNA: TGCAGTGCTACCATACCCCAAGAGACCCAGTACTTC
CDR3: CSATIPQETQYF

D: TRBD1
J: TRBJ1-2
V: TRBV2
size: many
DNA: TGTGCCAGCAGTGCTCTCGGGACAGGGGTCGGCTACACCTTC
CDR3: CASSALGTGVGYTF

D: NA
J: TRBJ1-5
V: TRBV18
size: many
DNA: TGTGCCAGCTCAGCGGACAGTGAACAGCCCCAGCATTTT
CDR3: CASSADSEQPQHF

D: TRBD1
J: TRBJ2-2
V: TRBV7-9
size: many
DNA: TGTGCCATCCTACAGGGGCTACACACCGGGGAGCTGTTTTTT
CDR3: CAILQGLHTGELFF

D: TRBD1
J: TRBJ2-1
V: TRBV18
size: few
DNA: TGTGCCAGCTCACCGGGACAGCAATACAATGAGCAGTTCTTC
CDR3: CASSPGQQYNEQFF

D: NA
J: TRBJ2-2
V: TRBV4-1
size: many
DNA: TGCGCCAGCAGCCCTGGGATTCCTAATCCTAACACCGGGGAGCTGTTTTTT
CDR3: CASSPGIPNPNTGELFF

D: NA
J: TRBJ1-4
V: TRBV5-1
size: few
DNA: TGCGCCAGCAGCTTGGGATCGTCAACTAATGAAAAACTGTTTTTT
CDR3: CASSLGSSTNEKLFF

D: NA
J: TRBJ2-1
V: TRBV25-1
size: many
DNA: TGTGCCAGCAGTGTAAACAGGCGCCTGGGGGATGAGCAGTTCTTC
CDR3: CASSVNRRLGDEQFF

D: TRBD1
J: TRBJ2-7
V: TRBV6-1
size: few
DNA: TGTGCCAGCAGCTCAAGTACAGGGGTCGAATCCGAGCAGTACTTC
CDR3: CASSSSTGVESEQYF

D: NA
J: TRBJ2-1
V: TRBV6-1
size: few
DNA: TGTGCCAGCAGTGAAGAGCCAAGCTCCTACAATGAGCAGTTCTTC
CDR3: CASSEEPSSYNEQFF

D: NA
J: TRBJ2-1
V: TRBV28
size: NA
DNA: TGTGCCAGCCAACTAGGTTTCGGTGAGCAGTTCTTC
CDR3: CASQLGFGEQFF

D: NA
J: TRBJ2-7
V: TRBV28
size: few
DNA: TGTGCCAGCAGTTCTAGAGGAAGACCTTACGAGCAGTACTTC
CDR3: CASSSRGRPYEQYF

D: NA
J: TRBJ2-3
V: TRBV20-1
size: few
DNA: TGCAGTGCTAGAGATTCGGGCAGGGCAGGGGATACGCAGTATTTT
CDR3: CSARDSGRAGDTQYF

D: TRBD1
J: TRBJ1-5
V: TRBV20-1
size: few
DNA: TGCAGTGCTAGAGATCGAAGGGGGCATCAGCCCCAGCATTTT
CDR3: CSARDRRGHQPQHF

D: TRBD1
J: TRBJ2-7
V: TRBV28
size: NA
DNA: TGTGCCAGCAGTTTCCCGAGGGGACAGGGGCCCGACGAGCAGTACTTC
CDR3: CASSFPRGQGPDEQYF

D: NA
J: TRBJ1-1
V: TRBV28
size: NA
DNA: TGTGCCAGCAGTTTAAGGCCGGGCGGCACTGAAGCTTTCTTT
CDR3: CASSLRPGGTEAFF

D: NA
J: TRBJ2-3
V: TRBV11-2
size: many
DNA: TGTGCCAGCAGCTTAGATCTGTTCTCCACAGATACGCAGTATTTT
CDR3: CASSLDLFSTDTQYF

D: NA
J: TRBJ2-7
V: TRBV7-9
size: few
DNA: TGTGCCAGCAGCTTTTCTGGGGGCCGGGGCGAGCAGTACTTC
CDR3: CASSFSGGRGEQYF

D: NA
J: TRBJ1-2
V: TRBV28
size: NA
DNA: TGTGCCAGCAGAGTCCAGAACTATGGCTACACCTTC
CDR3: CASRVQNYGYTF

D: NA
J: TRBJ1-1
V: TRBV6-5
size: few
DNA: TGTGCCAGCAACGTCGGCACTGAAGCTTTCTTT
CDR3: CASNVGTEAFF

D: NA
J: TRBJ2-7
V: TRBV11-2
size: NA
DNA: TGTGCCAGCAAGGACGGCATTTCCTACGAGCAGTACTTC
CDR3: CASKDGISYEQYF

D: TRBD1
J: TRBJ2-7
V: TRBV18
size: few
DNA: TGTGCCAGCTCACCAACGATAACGGACAGGGCCTGGGACTTC
CDR3: CASSPTITDRAWDF

D: NA
J: TRBJ2-6
V: TRBV3-1
size: few
DNA: TGTGCCAGCAGCCAAGTGTTCCCAGCAGGGGCCAACGTCCTGACTTTC
CDR3: CASSQVFPAGANVLTF

D: TRBD1
J: TRBJ1-3
V: TRBV7-9
size: NA
DNA: TGTGCCAGCAGCTTTATAGGGGGCACTGGAAACACCATATATTTT
CDR3: CASSFIGGTGNTIYF

D: TRBD1
J: TRBJ1-2
V: TRBV3-1
size: NA
DNA: TGTGCCAGCAGCCAAGGGACAGGGATCGGCTACACCTTC
CDR3: CASSQGTGIGYTF

D: NA
J: TRBJ1-1
V: TRBV29-1
size: few
DNA: TGCAGCGGGGGGGAGGAAGCTTTCTTT
CDR3: CSGGEEAFF

D: NA
J: TRBJ2-3
V: TRBV11-2
size: many
DNA: TGTGCCAGCAGCTTAGATCGGGGGGATACGCAGTATTTT
CDR3: CASSLDRGDTQYF

D: TRBD1
J: TRBJ1-3
V: TRBV4-1
size: few
DNA: TGCGCCAGCAGCCAAGTACAGGGGGCGATATCTGAAAACACCATATATTTT
CDR3: CASSQVQGAISENTIYF

D: TRBD2
J: TRBJ2-3
V: TRBV4-2
size: NA
DNA: TGTGCCAGCAGCCAAGATGTGGCGGGGGGGCCCCGCGATACGCAGTATTTT
CDR3: CASSQDVAGGPRDTQYF

D: NA
J: TRBJ2-3
V: TRBV20-1
size: few
DNA: TGCAGTGCCCGCATGCGAACAGATACGCAGTATTTT
CDR3: CSARMRTDTQYF

D: NA
J: TRBJ1-3
V: TRBV6-2/TRBV6-3
size: many
DNA: TGTGCCAGCAGTTACCACGGGACGCAACGTTTCGCTCCATCCGCCGATTTT
CDR3: CASSYHGTQRFAPSADF

D: NA
J: TRBJ1-1
V: TRBV11-2
size: many
DNA: TGTGCCAGCAGCTTAGAGGCTCGAACTGAAGCTTTCTTT
CDR3: CASSLEARTEAFF

D: NA
J: TRBJ1-2
V: TRBV20-1
size: many
DNA: TGCAGTGCTTCGAACGGGGCTCATGGCTACACCTTC
CDR3: CSASNGAHGYTF